These T cell receptor beta chains were read from a single sample in a study of PD-1 blockade in classical Hodgkin lymphoma. Generated by immunoSEQ multiplex PCR, the TCRdb table keeps only in-frame clones and is missing some. The repertoire has about 84,000 clones, roughly 89% of them found once; the top ten carry roughly a fifth. This specimen was peripheral blood mononuclear cells (PBMCs), taken at baseline. The receptor set was obtained from a human donor with classical Hodgkin lymphoma. Each CDR3 is given with its conserved first and last residue. Fields, in order: J gene, CDR3 length, clone size, V gene, D gene, CDR3 DNA, CDR3 protein. The D gene is left open where the match is weak. Clone size is shown for a subset of rows, as once, few, many or a class of expanded clone.

TRBJ2-1 | 19 | . | TRBV13 | TRBD2 | TGTGCCAGCAGCCTTTCCGGTCGCGGGAGGGGGACCTCCTACAATGAGCAGTTCTTC | CASSLSGRGRGTSYNEQFF
TRBJ2-5 | 16 | once | TRBV19 | . | TGTGCCAGTAGCCTAGACAGGGACTCGTACCAAGAGACCCAGTACTTC | CASSLDRDSYQETQYF
TRBJ2-1 | 11 | . | TRBV7-9 | . | TGTGCCAGCAGTTCCCCGAATGAGCAGTTCTTC | CASSSPNEQFF
TRBJ2-7 | 15 | once | TRBV30 | TRBD1 | TGTGCCTGGAGTGGTAGAGGGGGCTGGGACTACGAGCAGTACTTC | CAWSGRGGWDYEQYF
TRBJ2-7 | 15 | . | TRBV6-5 | . | TGTGCCAGCAGTTACGAGGGCCAAGGGGGGTACGAGCAGTACTTC | CASSYEGQGGYEQYF
TRBJ2-7 | 14 | . | TRBV5-6 | TRBD2 | TGTGCCAGCAGTTGGGGCGGGAGCTCCTACGAGCAGTACTTC | CASSWGGSSYEQYF
TRBJ2-7 | 14 | . | TRBV4-1 | . | TGCGCCAGCAGCCAAACCGGGACGTCCTACGAGCAGTACTTC | CASSQTGTSYEQYF
TRBJ1-2 | 14 | . | TRBV6-5 | . | TGTGCCAGCAGTTACTCGAGCAGCAACTATGGCTACACCTTC | CASSYSSSNYGYTF
TRBJ2-5 | 15 | . | TRBV29-1 | . | TGCAGCGTTGTTTGGGCAGGGTGGGATAGGGAGACCCAGTACTTC | CSVVWAGWDRETQYF
TRBJ2-7 | 15 | . | TRBV2 | TRBD1 | TGTGCCAGCGCTGACTCGAGGACAGGGATCTACGAGCAGTACTTC | CASADSRTGIYEQYF
TRBJ2-1 | 16 | . | TRBV25-1 | . | TGTGCCAGCAGTGAACCCCGTATGGGGGGCGACAATGAGCAGTTCTTC | CASSEPRMGGDNEQFF
TRBJ2-1 | 11 | . | TRBV30 | . | TGTGCCTGGGCTAACTACAATGAGCAGTTCTTC | CAWANYNEQFF
TRBJ2-5 | 16 | . | TRBV14 | TRBD1 | TGTGCCAGCAGCATAAGCCCAAGACAGGGCCAAGAGACCCAGTACTTC | CASSISPRQGQETQYF
TRBJ2-7 | 17 | once | TRBV27 | TRBD1 | TGTGCCAGCAGTTTATCCTCGCCGACAGGGGGGTCGGGCGAGCAGTACTTC | CASSLSSPTGGSGEQYF